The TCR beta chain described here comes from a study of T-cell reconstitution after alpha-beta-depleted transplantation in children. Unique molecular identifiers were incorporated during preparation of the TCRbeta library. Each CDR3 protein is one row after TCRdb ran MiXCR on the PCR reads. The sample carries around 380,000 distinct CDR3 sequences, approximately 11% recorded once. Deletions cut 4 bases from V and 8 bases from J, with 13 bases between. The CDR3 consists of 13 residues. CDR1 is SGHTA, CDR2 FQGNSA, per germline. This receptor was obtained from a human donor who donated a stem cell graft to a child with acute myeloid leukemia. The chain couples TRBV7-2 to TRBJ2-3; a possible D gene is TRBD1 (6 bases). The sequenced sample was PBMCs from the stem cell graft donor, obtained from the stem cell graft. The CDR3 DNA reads TGTGCCAGCAGCTCGTCAGGGGAATTTACGCAGTATTTT. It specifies CASSSSGEFTQYF.